This T cell receptor beta chain is drawn from a study of memory CD4+ T cells and cytomegalovirus serostatus. Study-wide findings and caveats: Repertoires predicted CMV serostatus with median bootstrapped AUC of around 0.95.

The sort gate was single viable CD3+CD4+CD8-CD45RO+ cells for memory CD4+ T cells. Positive selection with CD4 microbeads enriched total CD4+ T cells. V shed 4 bases and J shed 1 base, with 10 bases lying between them. CDR1 is MGHDK and CDR2 is SYGVNS in the germline V gene. This CDR3 is built from 14 residues. Turning to this clone: What it binds is unknown.

Measured with immunoSEQ multiplex PCR; TCRdb has only the in-frame clones, and not every one. The table includes tens of thousands of clones, under 80% detected once. V usage is TRBV25-1 and J usage is TRBJ1-1; perhaps TRBD1 as D (5 bases). Sequencing was performed on memory CD4+ T cells from blood. The clonotype originates from an adult in good health and CMV-seronegative. CDR3 in DNA: TGTGCCAGCAGTGCGCGAGGGGCGAACACTGAAGCTTTCTTT. Translated, it gives CASSARGANTEAFF.